The 32 T cell receptor beta chains listed next were all sequenced from one sample in a study of blood T cells in healthy people across ages. Primed by a sample-barcoded 5' primer and a J-beta primer mix, a second PCR proceeded for roughly 7 to 12 cycles. MiXCR, run by TCRdb on the 5' RACE reads, gives a single entry per CDR3 protein. Of around 710,000 distinct CDR3 sequences listed, approximately 39% were seen once; the top ten hold 20% to 25%. Sequencing was carried out using blood. These receptors originate from a woman aged 55-69 years in good health.

CDR3 sequence (DNA): TGTGCCAGCAGCGTTGCAGGAGGTAGGTCGGAGACCCAGTACTTC. Protein product: CASSVAGGRSETQYF. The chain carries TRBV7-9 and TRBJ2-5, with D possibly being TRBD2 (5 bases). CDR1 is SEHNR, CDR2 FQNEAQ, per germline (reference sequence). The CDR3 has 15 residues. Between the trimmed V and J ends, which lost 5 bases and 5 bases, there was a span of 18 bases. Full variable domain (remainder filled in from reference TRBV7-9 and TRBJ2-5): DTGVSQNPRHKITKRGQNVTFRCDPISEHNRLYWYRQTLGQGPEFLTYFQNEAQLEKSRLLSDRFSAERPKGSFSTLEIQRTEQGDSAMYLCASSVAGGRSETQYFGPGTRLLVL.

The chain carries TRBV20-1 and TRBJ2-3, with TRBD2 matching over 11 bases. Trimming removed 6 bases from V and 4 bases from J; junction bases left unmatched: 9. This CDR3 contains 15 residues. Germline CDR1 is DFQATT and CDR2 is SNEGSKA (reference sequence). The CDR3 nucleotides read TGCAGTGCCCCTACCTGGACTAGCGGGCCAGATACGCAGTATTTT. As protein: CSAPTWTSGPDTQYF.

In the case of this clonotype: Possible read error: a much larger clone is one base away. The rearrangement links TRBV29-1 to TRBJ2-5, with 8 positions matching TRBD1. The germline V gene has CDR1 SQVTM and CDR2 ANQGSEA. The length of the CDR3 is 15 residues. CDR3: CSVELTGGGREAQYF. The CDR3 DNA reads as TGCAGCGTTGAGCTCACAGGGGGAGGACGAGAGGCCCAGTACTTC.

This clonotype came up a few times. The chain employs TRBV14 and TRBJ2-4; D is possibly TRBD2 (5 bases). Germline V CDR1 and CDR2: SGHDN, FVKESK. The CDR3 contains 13 residues. V lost 0 bases and J 9 bases, leaving 9 bases between the germline ends. CDR3 residues: CASSQERDGIQYF. For the CDR3, the DNA is TGTGCCAGCAGCCAAGAGAGGGATGGCATTCAGTACTTC.

This rearrangement joins TRBV28 to TRBJ2-3, with 8 bases fitting TRBD2. The V and J ends lost 5 bases and 9 bases, in that order; junction bases with no gene match: 10. Germline V gene lookup returns CDR1 MDHEN and CDR2 SYDVKM. The CDR3 totals 14 residues. The CDR3, as DNA: TGTGCCAGCAGTCCGGGGGGGCAAGGAGGGACGCAGTATTTT. The encoded protein is CASSPGGQGGTQYF.

The chain carries TRBV2 and TRBJ2-5; 11 nucleotides match TRBD1. This CDR3 is 15 amino acids long. CDR1 SNHLY and CDR2 FYNNEI come from the germline V gene. The V gene end was trimmed by 5 bases and the J gene end by 6 bases; junction bases not matched to a gene: 8. Here the CDR3 DNA reads TGTGCCAGCAGTCACCGGACAGGGGGCGGGAAGACCCAGTACTTC. It is translated as CASSHRTGGGKTQYF. Together with reference TRBV2 and TRBJ2-5, the CDR3 gives the full variable domain: EPEVTQTPSHQVTQMGQEVILRCVPISNHLYFYWYRQILGQKVEFLVSFYNNEISEKSEIFDDQFSVERPDGSNFTLKIRSTKLEDSAMYFCASSHRTGGGKTQYFGPGTRLLVL.

The rearrangement links TRBV7-3 to TRBJ2-2; 9 nucleotides align to TRBD1. After removal of 4 bases from V and 4 bases from J, the junction contained 4 bases not matched to a gene. This CDR3 region has 15 residues. Germline assignment: CDR1 SGHTA and CDR2 FQGTGA. CDR3 bases: TGTGCCAGCAGCTCTGGACAGGGGTTCACCGGGGAGCTGTTTTTT. This gives the protein CASSSGQGFTGELFF.

V usage is TRBV6-1 and J usage is TRBJ2-5, with 10 bases fitting TRBD2. With V trimmed by 0 bases and J by 5 bases, 9 bases remained unmatched. Per the germline V gene, CDR1 is MNHNS and CDR2 is SASEGT. The CDR3 length is 17 residues. The CDR3 DNA reads as TGTGCCAGCAGTGAAGCGGCGAGCGGGGGGGCCAGGGAGACCCAGTACTTC. It encodes CASSEAASGGARETQYF.

The genes are TRBV5-1 and TRBJ2-2; D might be TRBD2 (5 bases). The CDR3 spans 15 residues. CDR1 and CDR2 (germline): SGHRS, YFSETQ. Deletions cut 2 bases from V and 5 bases from J, with 13 bases between. Here the CDR3 reads CASSFDPPGTGELFF. The DNA for the CDR3 is TGCGCCAGCAGCTTCGACCCTCCGGGGACCGGGGAGCTGTTTTTT.

The chain uses TRBV20-1 and TRBJ2-6; the match to TRBD1 covers 9 bases. Per the germline V gene, CDR1 is DFQATT and CDR2 is SNEGSKA (reference sequence). The CDR3 totals 17 residues. Trimming cost V 4 bases and J 2 bases; bases outside gene matches: 9. The CDR3 DNA is TGCAGTGCTAAGTCCGGGACAGGGATCCCTGGGGCCAACGTCCTGACTTTC. It specifies CSAKSGTGIPGANVLTF.

This clonotype was found a few times. The chain couples TRBV28 to TRBJ2-7, with D possibly matching TRBD1 (5 bases). Matching the DNA end better, TRBJ2-5 makes the J call doubtful. Per germline, CDR1 MDHEN and CDR2 SYDVKM. The CDR3 is made up of 13 amino acids. DNA of the CDR3: TGTGCCAGCAGTTTAAGCAGGGCCGGGACCCAGTACTTC. Translated, it gives CASSLSRAGTQYF.

The count of this clonotype is one. The rearrangement uses TRBV6-2 or TRBV6-3 and TRBJ1-5, with a weak D call TRBD1 (6 bases). V lost 5 bases and J 0 bases, leaving 23 bases between the germline ends. Germline lookup yields CDR1 MNHEY and CDR2 SVGEGT. This CDR3 spans 19 amino acids. This CDR3 is CASSPPGQEIPYSNQPQHF. The CDR3 DNA reads TGTGCCAGCAGTCCTCCGGGACAAGAAATTCCTTATAGCAATCAGCCCCAGCATTTT.

This clonotype was observed a handful of times. The chain joins TRBV25-1 to TRBJ2-1, with 11 bases aligning to TRBD1. The V gene's germline CDR1 is MGHDK and CDR2 SYGVNS. The J segment lost 8 bases and the V segment lost 6 bases, leaving 9 bases of the junction unmatched. The CDR3 is 15 residues long. The CDR3 bases are TGTGCCAGCAGACCTGAGGGGACAGGGGGGGATGAGCAGTTCTTC. Protein product: CASRPEGTGGDEQFF.

In DNA form, the CDR3 reads TGTGCCAGCAGCCGGGCTAGATCCCTCGAGCAGTACTTC. This gives the protein CASSRARSLEQYF. The chain has TRBV3-1 and TRBJ2-4; no clear D. The tail of the sequence fits TRBJ2-7 better, so the J call may be wrong. Germline CDR1 and CDR2: LGHDT and YNNKEL (reference sequence). This CDR3 spans 13 amino acids.

The sample holds many counts of this clonotype. The V call is TRBV12-3 or TRBV12-4, the J call TRBJ1-2; no clear D gene. Trimming removed 5 bases from V and 6 bases from J, with 7 bases in between. CDR3 length: 11 residues. CDR3 region: CASSARDGYTF. The CDR3 coding sequence is TGTGCCAGCAGTGCTCGAGATGGCTACACCTTC.

This chain joins TRBV20-1 and TRBJ2-7; TRBD1 or TRBD2 may be the D gene (5 bases each). Germline V gene sequence: CDR1 DFQATT, CDR2 SNEGSKA (reference sequence). Trimming took off 6 bases at V and 4 bases at J, with 16 bases between the two ends. The CDR3 is 13 amino acids. The CDR3 reads CSAPRGYGYEQYF. Written as DNA, the CDR3 is TGCAGTGCCCCGAGGGGATACGGGTACGAGCAGTACTTC.

This clonotype was counted only a few times. The V call is TRBV28, the J call TRBJ1-2, with D perhaps matching TRBD1 (5 bases). The V gene lost 8 bases and the J gene lost 1 base, with 5 bases spanning the gap. Per germline, CDR1 MDHEN and CDR2 SYDVKM. This CDR3 has 11 residues. Here the CDR3 reads CASQGNYGYTF. In DNA form, the CDR3 reads TGTGCCAGCCAGGGTAACTATGGCTACACCTTC.

The chain couples TRBV20-1 to TRBJ2-1; D gene uncertain. The V gene's germline CDR1 is DFQATT and CDR2 SNEGSKA (reference sequence). The CDR3 consists of 14 residues. Deletions cut 1 base from V and 1 base from J, with 8 bases between. The CDR3 DNA reads TGCAGTGCTAGAGCCCCCAGGTCCTACAATGAGCAGTTCTTC. Residues: CSARAPRSYNEQFF.

The chain has TRBV15 and TRBJ1-2; 8 bases agree with TRBD1. The CDR3 runs 15 residues. Germline values: CDR1 LNHNV, CDR2 YYDKDF (reference sequence). The V segment lost 0 bases and the J segment 7 bases; nucleotides outside the gene matches: 7. In DNA form, the CDR3 reads TGTGCCACCAGCAGAGATCCCGGACAGGGTGGTGGCTACACCTTC. This translates into CATSRDPGQGGGYTF.

The sample holds many counts of this clonotype. The rearrangement links TRBV9 to TRBJ2-3, with 8 bases fitting TRBD1. CDR1 is SGDLS, CDR2 YYNGEE, per germline. Trimming removed 4 bases from V and 2 bases from J; junction bases left unmatched: 15. This CDR3 is 18 amino acids long. This CDR3 reads CASSSQTGGIFFTDTQYF. For the CDR3, the DNA is TGTGCCAGCAGCTCCCAAACAGGGGGAATCTTTTTCACAGATACGCAGTATTTT.

In the case of this clonotype: One base away lies a much larger clone, so this may be a sequencing read error. V gene TRBV4-2 combines with J gene TRBJ2-1, with 11 bases identical to TRBD2. Germline V gene data show CDR1 as LGHNA and CDR2 as YNFKEQ. This CDR3 is built from 16 residues. Written as DNA, the CDR3 is TGTGCCAGCAACCAATCCGGGACTAGCGGTTACAATGAGCAGTTCTTC. It codes for CASNQSGTSGYNEQFF.

This clonotype was recorded only once. Here the CDR3 reads CASSQPPANEQFF. The CDR3 DNA follows: TGCGCCAGCAGCCAGCCCCCAGCGAATGAGCAGTTCTTC. The chain recombines TRBV4-3 with TRBJ2-1; D unresolved. Deletions cut 3 bases from V and 7 bases from J, with 10 bases between. This CDR3 is 13 amino acids long. Per germline, CDR1 LGHNA and CDR2 YSLEER.

This chain links TRBV4-2 with TRBJ2-7; no definite D call. Between the trimmed V and J ends, which lost 0 bases and 5 bases, there was a span of 11 bases. This CDR3 spans 14 amino acids. The germline CDR1 and CDR2 sequences are LGHNA and YNFKEQ. Written as DNA, the CDR3 is TGTGCCAGCAGCCAAGAATTGCCTTCGAACGAGCAGTACTTC. Its translation is CASSQELPSNEQYF.

The chain is built from TRBV20-1 and TRBJ1-2; D remains unclear. Trimming pared 5 bases from V and 1 base from J, leaving 5 bases between. Per germline, CDR1 DFQATT and CDR2 SNEGSKA (reference sequence). CDR3 length: 11 residues. Written as DNA, the CDR3 is TGCAGTGCTCTCGGTAACTATGGCTACACCTTC. This codes for CSALGNYGYTF.

The V and J genes are TRBV5-1 and TRBJ1-1; D may be TRBD1 (6 bases). With 0 bases removed from V and 6 bases from J, the gap between germline ends came to 12 bases. From germline, CDR1 is SGHRS and CDR2 YFSETQ. The CDR3 is 14 residues long. CDR3 loop: CASSLETGRAEAFF. The DNA of the CDR3 is TGCGCCAGCAGCTTGGAAACAGGGAGGGCTGAAGCTTTCTTT.

Only a few counts were recorded for this clonotype. The chain has TRBV5-1 and TRBJ2-3, with 7 bases fitting TRBD1. The junction had 4 bases not matched to a gene; V was cut back by 2 bases and J by 4 bases. CDR1 and CDR2 (germline): SGHRS, YFSETQ. The CDR3 spans 14 residues. The CDR3 DNA reads as TGCGCCAGCAGCTTAACAGGGGATTCAGATACGCAGTATTTT. Protein product: CASSLTGDSDTQYF.

The rearrangement uses TRBV6-2 or TRBV6-3 and TRBJ2-3; 11 positions match TRBD2. V was clipped by 9 bases and J by 4 bases; unmatched bases: 6. Looked up from germline, CDR1 is MNHEY and CDR2 is SVGEGT. CDR3 length: 14 amino acids. The CDR3 DNA is TGTGCCAGGCCGGGACTAGCGGACGCAGATACGCAGTATTTT. Translated: CARPGLADADTQYF.

This clonotype has only one observation. The CDR3 reads CSATETESSYNEQYF. The CDR3 DNA is TGCAGTGCTACGGAGACAGAGAGCTCCTACAATGAGCAGTACTTC. The chain uses TRBV20-1 and TRBJ2-1; possibly TRBD1 for D (5 bases). The end of the DNA is better explained by TRBJ2-7, so the J call may be wrong. Germline CDR1 DFQATT, CDR2 SNEGSKA (reference sequence). CDR3 length: 15 residues.

CDR3 protein: CASSVLEWNEQFF. CDR3 in DNA: TGTGCCAGCAGCGTACTAGAGTGGAATGAGCAGTTCTTC. The chain combines TRBV6-1 with TRBJ2-1; possibly TRBD2 for D (5 bases). CDR1 and CDR2 (germline): MNHNS, SASEGT. This CDR3 region has 13 residues. V was clipped by 6 bases and J by 7 bases, with 13 bases between them.

V gene TRBV5-5 combines with J gene TRBJ2-5; possibly TRBD2 for D (6 bases). V was shortened by 0 bases and J by 5 bases, with 11 bases between the two germline ends. Per germline, CDR1 SGHKS and CDR2 YYEKEE (reference sequence). The CDR3 covers 14 residues. CDR3 amino acids: CASSLGRDSETQYF. CDR3 nucleotides: TGTGCCAGCAGCTTGGGGCGGGATAGTGAGACCCAGTACTTC.

This chain links TRBV6-5 with TRBJ2-7; either TRBD1 or TRBD2 may fit D (5 bases each). Between the trimmed V and J ends, which lost 5 bases and 5 bases, there was a span of 10 bases. The germline gives CDR1 MNHEY, CDR2 SVGAGI. The CDR3 sequence is 12 residues long. CDR3 nucleotides: TGTGCCAGCAGTGTCCAGGGACACGAGCAGTACTTC. This encodes CASSVQGHEQYF.

This chain links TRBV28 with TRBJ2-2; D may be TRBD2 (7 bases). V lost 1 base to trimming and J lost 4 bases, with 22 bases between them. Looked up from germline, CDR1 is MDHEN and CDR2 is SYDVKM. There are 19 residues in the CDR3. The CDR3 sequence: CASSLFGAGAGVATGELFF. Here the CDR3 DNA reads TGTGCCAGCAGTTTATTCGGTGCGGGGGCAGGGGTTGCCACCGGGGAGCTGTTTTTT.